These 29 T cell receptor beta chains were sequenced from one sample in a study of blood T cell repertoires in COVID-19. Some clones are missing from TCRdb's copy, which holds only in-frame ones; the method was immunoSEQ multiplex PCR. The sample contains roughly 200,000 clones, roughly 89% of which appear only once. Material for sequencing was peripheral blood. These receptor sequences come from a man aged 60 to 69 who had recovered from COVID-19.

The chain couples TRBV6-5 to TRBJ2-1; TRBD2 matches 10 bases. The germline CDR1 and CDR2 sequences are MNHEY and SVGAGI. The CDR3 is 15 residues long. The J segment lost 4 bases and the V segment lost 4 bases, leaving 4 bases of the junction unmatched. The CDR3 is CASSLLAGWYNEQFF. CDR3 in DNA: TGTGCCAGCAGTTTACTAGCGGGATGGTACAATGAGCAGTTCTTC.

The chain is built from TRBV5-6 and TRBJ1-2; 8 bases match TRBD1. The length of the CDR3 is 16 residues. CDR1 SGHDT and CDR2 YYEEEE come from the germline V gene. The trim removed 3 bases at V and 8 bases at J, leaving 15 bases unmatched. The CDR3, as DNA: TGTGCCAGCAGCTCGACCCGGACAGGGCCCGAGATGGGCTACACCTTC. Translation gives CASSSTRTGPEMGYTF.

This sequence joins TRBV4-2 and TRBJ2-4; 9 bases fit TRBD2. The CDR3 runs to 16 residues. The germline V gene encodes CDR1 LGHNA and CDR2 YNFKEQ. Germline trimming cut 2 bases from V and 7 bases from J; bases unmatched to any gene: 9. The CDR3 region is CASSQLSGSIGNIQYF. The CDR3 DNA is TGTGCCAGCAGCCAACTTAGCGGGAGTATTGGGAACATTCAGTACTTC.

This CDR3 reads CASGRDRGGSPLHF. The CDR3, as DNA: TGTGCTAGTGGCCGGGACAGGGGTGGGTCACCCCTCCACTTT. The chain carries TRBV12-5 and TRBJ1-6, with 10 nucleotides matching TRBD1. The CDR3 has 14 amino acids. V lost 6 bases, J lost 10 bases, and 6 bases stayed unmatched. Germline lookup yields CDR1 LGHNT and CDR2 FRNRAP.

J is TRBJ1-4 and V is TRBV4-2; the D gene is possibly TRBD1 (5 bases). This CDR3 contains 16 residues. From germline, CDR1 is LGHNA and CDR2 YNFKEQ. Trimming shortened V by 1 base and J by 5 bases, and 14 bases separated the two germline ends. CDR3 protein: CASSQVGRVPNEKLFF. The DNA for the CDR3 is TGTGCCAGCAGCCAAGTGGGCAGGGTACCGAATGAAAAACTGTTTTTT.

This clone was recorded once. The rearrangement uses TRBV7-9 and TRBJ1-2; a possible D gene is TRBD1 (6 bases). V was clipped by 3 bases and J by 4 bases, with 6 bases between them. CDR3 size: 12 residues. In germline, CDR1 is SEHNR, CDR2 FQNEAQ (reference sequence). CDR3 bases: TGTGCCAGCAGCTTGGACAGCTATGGCTACACCTTC. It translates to CASSLDSYGYTF.

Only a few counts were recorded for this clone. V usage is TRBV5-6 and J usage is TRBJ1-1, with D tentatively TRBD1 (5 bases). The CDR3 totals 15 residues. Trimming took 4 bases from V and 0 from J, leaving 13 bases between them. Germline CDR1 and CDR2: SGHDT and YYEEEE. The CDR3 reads CASSPSDTVNTEAFF. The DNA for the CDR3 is TGTGCCAGCAGCCCTTCGGACACGGTGAACACTGAAGCTTTCTTT. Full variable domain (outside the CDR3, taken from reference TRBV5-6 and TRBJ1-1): DAGVTQSPTHLIKTRGQQVTLRCSPKSGHDTVSWYQQALGQGPQFIFQYYEEEERQRGNFPDRFSGHQFPNYSSELNVNALLLGDSALYLCASSPSDTVNTEAFFGQGTRLTVV.

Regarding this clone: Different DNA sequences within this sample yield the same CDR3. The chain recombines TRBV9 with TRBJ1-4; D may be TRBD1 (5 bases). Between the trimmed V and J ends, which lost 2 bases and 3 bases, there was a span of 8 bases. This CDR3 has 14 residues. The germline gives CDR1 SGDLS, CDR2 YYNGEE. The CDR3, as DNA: TGTGCCAGCAGCGTGGGGCAGTCTAATGAAAAACTGTTTTTT. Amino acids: CASSVGQSNEKLFF. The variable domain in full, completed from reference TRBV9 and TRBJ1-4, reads DSGVTQTPKHLITATGQRVTLRCSPRSGDLSVYWYQQSLDQGLQFLIQYYNGEERAKGNILERFSAQQFPDLHSELNLSSLELGDSALYFCASSVGQSNEKLFFGSGTQLSVL.

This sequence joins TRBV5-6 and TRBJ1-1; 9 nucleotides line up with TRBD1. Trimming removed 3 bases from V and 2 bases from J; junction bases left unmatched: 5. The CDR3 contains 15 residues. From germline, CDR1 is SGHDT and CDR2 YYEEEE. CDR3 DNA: TGTGCCAGCAGCTATACAGGGGGCTCAAACACTGAAGCTTTCTTT. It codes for CASSYTGGSNTEAFF.

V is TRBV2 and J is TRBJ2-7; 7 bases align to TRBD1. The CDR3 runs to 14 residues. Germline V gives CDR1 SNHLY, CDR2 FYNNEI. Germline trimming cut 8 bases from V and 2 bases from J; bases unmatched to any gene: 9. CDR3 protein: CASLLQGLTYEQYF. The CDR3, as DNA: TGTGCCAGCTTACTACAGGGGTTAACCTACGAGCAGTACTTC.

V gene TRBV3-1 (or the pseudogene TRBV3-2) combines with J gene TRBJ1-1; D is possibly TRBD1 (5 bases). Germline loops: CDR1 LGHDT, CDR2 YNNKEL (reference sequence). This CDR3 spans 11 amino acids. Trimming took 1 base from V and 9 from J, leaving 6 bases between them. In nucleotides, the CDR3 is TGTGCCAGCAGCCAAGGACAGAAAGCTTTCTTT. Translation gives CASSQGQKAFF.

Here the CDR3 reads CASTPGQGNSPLHF. The DNA of the CDR3 is TGTGCCAGCACCCCGGGACAGGGGAATTCACCCCTCCACTTT. V gene TRBV28 combines with J gene TRBJ1-6, with 10 positions matching TRBD1. CDR1 and CDR2 from the germline V gene are MDHEN and SYDVKM. The CDR3 has 14 residues. Trimming removed 7 bases from V and 7 bases from J; junction bases left unmatched: 4.

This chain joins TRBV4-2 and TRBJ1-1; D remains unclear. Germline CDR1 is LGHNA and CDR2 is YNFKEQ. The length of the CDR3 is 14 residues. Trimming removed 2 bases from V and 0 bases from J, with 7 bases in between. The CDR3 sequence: CASSQQRVNTEAFF. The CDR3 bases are TGTGCCAGCAGCCAACAGCGGGTGAACACTGAAGCTTTCTTT.

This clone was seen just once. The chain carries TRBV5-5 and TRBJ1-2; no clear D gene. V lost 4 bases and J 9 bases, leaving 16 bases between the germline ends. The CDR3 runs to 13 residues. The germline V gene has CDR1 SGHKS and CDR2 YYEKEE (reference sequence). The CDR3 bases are TGTGCCAGCAGCCGCGAGGGTTGGCAGCGCTACACCTTC. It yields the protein CASSREGWQRYTF. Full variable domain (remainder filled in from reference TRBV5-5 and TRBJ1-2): DAGVTQSPTHLIKTRGQQVTLRCSPISGHKSVSWYQQVLGQGPQFIFQYYEKEERGRGNFPDRFSARQFPNYSSELNVNALLLGDSALYLCASSREGWQRYTFGSGTRLTVV.

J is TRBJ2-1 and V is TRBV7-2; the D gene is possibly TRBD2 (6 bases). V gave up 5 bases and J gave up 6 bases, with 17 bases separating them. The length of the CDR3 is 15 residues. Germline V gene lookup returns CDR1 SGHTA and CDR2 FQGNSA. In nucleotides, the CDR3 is TGTGCCAGCAGCGAACTCGGGCTAGCGTCCAATGAGCAGTTCTTC. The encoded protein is CASSELGLASNEQFF.

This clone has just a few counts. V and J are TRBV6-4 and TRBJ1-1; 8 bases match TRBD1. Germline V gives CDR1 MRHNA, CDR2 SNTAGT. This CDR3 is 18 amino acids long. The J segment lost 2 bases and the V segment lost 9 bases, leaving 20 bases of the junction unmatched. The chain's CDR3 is CARRTGSFYRVGNTEAFF. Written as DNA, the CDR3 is TGTGCCAGAAGGACAGGGTCATTCTATAGGGTGGGAAACACTGAAGCTTTCTTT.

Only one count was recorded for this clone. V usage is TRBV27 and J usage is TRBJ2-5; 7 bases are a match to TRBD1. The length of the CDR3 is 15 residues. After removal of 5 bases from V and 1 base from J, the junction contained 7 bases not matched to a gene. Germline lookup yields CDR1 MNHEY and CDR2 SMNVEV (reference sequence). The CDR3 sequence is CASSPGRGSQETQYF. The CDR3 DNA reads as TGTGCCAGCAGTCCCGGCAGGGGGTCCCAAGAGACCCAGTACTTC.

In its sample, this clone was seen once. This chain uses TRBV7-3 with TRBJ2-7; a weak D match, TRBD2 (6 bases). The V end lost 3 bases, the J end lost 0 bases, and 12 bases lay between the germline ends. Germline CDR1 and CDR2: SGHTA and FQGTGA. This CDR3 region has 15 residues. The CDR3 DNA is TGTGCCAGCAGCTTTGATGGGGGGATCTCCTACGAGCAGTACTTC. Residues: CASSFDGGISYEQYF.

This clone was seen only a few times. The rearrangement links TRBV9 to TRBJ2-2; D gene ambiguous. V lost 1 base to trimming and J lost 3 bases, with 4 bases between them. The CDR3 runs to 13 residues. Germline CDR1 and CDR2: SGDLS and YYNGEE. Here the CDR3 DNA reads TGTGCCAGCAGCGTACTTGACACCGGGGAGCTGTTTTTT. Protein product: CASSVLDTGELFF.

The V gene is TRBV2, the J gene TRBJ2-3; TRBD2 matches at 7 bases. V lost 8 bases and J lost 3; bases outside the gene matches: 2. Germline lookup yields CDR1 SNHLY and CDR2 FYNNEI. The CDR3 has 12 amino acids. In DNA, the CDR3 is TGTGCCAGCGGGGGGGGGACAGATACGCAGTATTTT. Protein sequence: CASGGGTDTQYF.

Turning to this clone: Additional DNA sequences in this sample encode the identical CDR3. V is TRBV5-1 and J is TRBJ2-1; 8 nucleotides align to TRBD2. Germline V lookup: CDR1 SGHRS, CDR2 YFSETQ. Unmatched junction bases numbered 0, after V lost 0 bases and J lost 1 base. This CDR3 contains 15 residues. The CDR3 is CASSLGGGSYNEQFF. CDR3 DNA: TGCGCCAGCAGCTTGGGCGGGGGGTCCTACAATGAGCAGTTCTTC.

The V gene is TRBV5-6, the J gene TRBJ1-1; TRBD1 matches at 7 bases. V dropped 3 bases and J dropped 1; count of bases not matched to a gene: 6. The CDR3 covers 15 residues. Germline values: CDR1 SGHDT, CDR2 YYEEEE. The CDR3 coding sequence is TGTGCCAGCAGCTGGGCCGGGACAGCGAACACTGAAGCTTTCTTT. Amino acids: CASSWAGTANTEAFF.

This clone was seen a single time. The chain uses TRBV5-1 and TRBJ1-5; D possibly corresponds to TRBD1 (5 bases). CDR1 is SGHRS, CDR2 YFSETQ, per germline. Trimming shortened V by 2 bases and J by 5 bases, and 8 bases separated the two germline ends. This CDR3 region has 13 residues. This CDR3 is CASSFTGDQPQHF. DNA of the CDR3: TGCGCCAGCAGCTTTACGGGGGATCAGCCCCAGCATTTT.

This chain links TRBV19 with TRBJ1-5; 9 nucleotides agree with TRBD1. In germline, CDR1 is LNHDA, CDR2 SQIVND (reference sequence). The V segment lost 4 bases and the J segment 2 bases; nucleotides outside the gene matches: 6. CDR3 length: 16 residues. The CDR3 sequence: CASSSYRGQGNQPQHF. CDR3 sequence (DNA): TGTGCCAGTAGTAGCTACAGGGGGCAAGGCAATCAGCCCCAGCATTTT.

The CDR3 is CASSLGGSGAEAFF. CDR3 nucleotides: TGTGCCAGCAGCTTAGGAGGGAGTGGAGCTGAAGCTTTCTTT. The chain joins TRBV7-9 to TRBJ1-1, with D unclear. Germline V gene data show CDR1 as SEHNR and CDR2 as FQNEAQ (reference sequence). Trimming removed 1 base at V and 6 bases at J, with 12 bases between. CDR3 length: 14 residues.

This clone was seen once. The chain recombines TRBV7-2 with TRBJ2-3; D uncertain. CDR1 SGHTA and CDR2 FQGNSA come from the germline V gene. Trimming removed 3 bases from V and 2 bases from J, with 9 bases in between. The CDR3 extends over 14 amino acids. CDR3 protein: CASSFGSYTDTQYF. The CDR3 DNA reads TGTGCCAGCAGCTTTGGCAGTTACACAGATACGCAGTATTTT. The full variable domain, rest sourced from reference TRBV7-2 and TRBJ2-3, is GAGVSQSPSNKVTEKGKDVELRCDPISGHTALYWYRQSLGQGLEFLIYFQGNSAPDKSGLPSDRFSAERTGGSVSTLTIQRTQQEDSAVYLCASSFGSYTDTQYFGPGTRLTVL.

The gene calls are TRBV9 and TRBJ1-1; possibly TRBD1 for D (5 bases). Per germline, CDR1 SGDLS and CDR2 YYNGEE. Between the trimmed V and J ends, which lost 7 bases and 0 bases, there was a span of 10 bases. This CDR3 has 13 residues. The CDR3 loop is CASGAQVNTEAFF. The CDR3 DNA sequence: TGTGCCAGCGGGGCACAGGTGAACACTGAAGCTTTCTTT.

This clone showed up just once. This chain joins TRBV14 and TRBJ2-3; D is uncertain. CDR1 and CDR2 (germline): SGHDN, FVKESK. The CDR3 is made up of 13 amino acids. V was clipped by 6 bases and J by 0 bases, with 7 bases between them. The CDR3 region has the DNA TGTGCCAGCAGACTTAGCAGCACAGATACGCAGTATTTT. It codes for CASRLSSTDTQYF.

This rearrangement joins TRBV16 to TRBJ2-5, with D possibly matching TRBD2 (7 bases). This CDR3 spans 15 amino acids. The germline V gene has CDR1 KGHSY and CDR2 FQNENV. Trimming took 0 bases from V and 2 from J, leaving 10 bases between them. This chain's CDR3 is CASSQSGGPQETQYF. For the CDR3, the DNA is TGTGCCAGCAGCCAATCGGGGGGGCCGCAAGAGACCCAGTACTTC.